Shown below are 8 T cell receptor beta chains from a single sample sequenced in a study of sequential checkpoint blockade in melanoma. Treatment given: randomized to nivolumab then ipilimumab (arm A) or the reverse (arm B). Sequenced by immunoSEQ multiplex PCR; TCRdb stores in-frame clones only, minus some. The sample carries roughly 9,100 clones, more than 75% recorded once. This specimen was CD8+ T cells sorted from blood (inferred from file names), taken from a patient given nivolumab and ipilimumab in sequence. Every receptor here comes from a human donor with melanoma.

The V gene is TRBV11-2, the J gene TRBJ2-3; 9 bases are shared with TRBD1. This CDR3 spans 17 amino acids. Germline V gene sequence: CDR1 SGHAT, CDR2 FQNNGV. J was trimmed by 2 bases and V by 5 bases; bases with no gene match: 11. The CDR3 reads CASSARTGTGNTDTQYF. The CDR3 DNA reads as TGTGCCAGCAGCGCACGAACCGGGACAGGGAACACAGATACGCAGTATTTT.

V usage is TRBV4-3 and J usage is TRBJ1-1, with TRBD1 matching 7 bases. The CDR3 sequence is 14 residues long. V shed 2 bases and J 5 bases; nucleotides not matched to a gene: 5. The V gene's germline CDR1 is LGHNA and CDR2 YSLEER. In DNA form, the CDR3 reads TGCGCCAGCAGCCAAAAACAGGGGAGTACTGAAGCTTTCTTT. It yields the protein CASSQKQGSTEAFF.

The chain couples TRBV29-1 to TRBJ1-2, with D tentatively TRBD1 (6 bases). Germline assignment: CDR1 SQVTM and CDR2 ANQGSEA. V was trimmed by 1 base and J by 0 bases, leaving 12 bases between them. The CDR3 is 15 amino acids. CDR3 loop: CSVEARTGTNYGYTF. CDR3 nucleotide sequence: TGCAGCGTTGAAGCTCGAACAGGGACTAACTATGGCTACACCTTC.

This clone was observed a single time. This rearrangement joins TRBV28 to TRBJ2-7, with 11 bases identical to TRBD2. Germline V CDR1 and CDR2: MDHEN, SYDVKM. J lost 3 bases, V lost 3 bases, and 4 bases had no gene match. The CDR3 consists of 15 residues. The CDR3 sequence is CASSFRGTSGYEQYF. CDR3 coding DNA: TGTGCCAGCAGTTTCAGGGGGACTAGCGGCTACGAGCAGTACTTC.

The gene calls are TRBV4-1 and TRBJ2-1; 7 bases align to TRBD1. Trimming took 0 bases from V and 7 from J; bases not matched to a gene: 9. Germline assignment: CDR1 MGHRA and CDR2 YSYEKL. The CDR3 spans 16 residues. This CDR3 reads CASSQDQGVRLNEQFF. CDR3 DNA sequence: TGCGCCAGCAGCCAAGATCAGGGGGTCAGGCTAAATGAGCAGTTCTTC.

The chain combines TRBV5-5 with TRBJ2-7, with a possible D match to TRBD2 (5 bases). Trimming removed 3 bases at V and 2 bases at J, with 18 bases between. Germline loops: CDR1 SGHKS, CDR2 YYEKEE (reference sequence). This CDR3 is 16 amino acids long. The CDR3 DNA reads TGTGCCAGCAGCTCCATTGCACTAGGACCGGCCTACGAGCAGTACTTC. Translating it yields CASSSIALGPAYEQYF.

The genes are TRBV27 and TRBJ1-2, with 9 positions matching TRBD1. CDR3 length: 16 amino acids. CDR1 and CDR2 from the germline V gene are MNHEY and SMNVEV (reference sequence). After removal of 4 bases from V and 6 bases from J, the junction contained 12 bases not matched to a gene. In DNA, the CDR3 is TGTGCCAGCAGTTGGGGCGTGGGGACAGGGTATAATGGCTACACCTTC. This gives the protein CASSWGVGTGYNGYTF.

The V call is TRBV7-9, the J call TRBJ1-4; the D is unclear. This CDR3 region has 12 residues. Per germline, CDR1 SEHNR and CDR2 FQNEAQ (reference sequence). Trimming removed 1 base from V and 7 bases from J, with 4 bases in between. The CDR3 coding sequence is TGTGCCAGCAGCTTAGTCGTTGAAAAACTGTTTTTT. This gives the protein CASSLVVEKLFF.